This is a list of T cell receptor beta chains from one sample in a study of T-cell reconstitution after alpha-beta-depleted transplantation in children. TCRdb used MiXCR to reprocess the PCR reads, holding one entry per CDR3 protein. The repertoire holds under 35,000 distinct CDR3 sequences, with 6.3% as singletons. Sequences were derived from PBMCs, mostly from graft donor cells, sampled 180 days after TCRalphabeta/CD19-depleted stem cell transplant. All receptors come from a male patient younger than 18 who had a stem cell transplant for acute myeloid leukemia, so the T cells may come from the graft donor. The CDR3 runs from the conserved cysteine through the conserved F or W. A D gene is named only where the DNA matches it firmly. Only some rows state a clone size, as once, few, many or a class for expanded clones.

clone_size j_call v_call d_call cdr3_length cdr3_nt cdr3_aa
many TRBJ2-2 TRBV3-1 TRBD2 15 TGTGCCAGCAGCCGTGCGGGAGAAGGCGGCGGGGAGCTGTTTTTT CASSRAGEGGGELFF
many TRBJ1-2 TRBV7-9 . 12 TGTGCCAGCAGCTTACTGCCCGACGGGGTCTCCTTC CASSLLPDGVSF
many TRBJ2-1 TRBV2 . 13 TGTGCCAGCAGTGGACAGCCACCCAATGAGCAGTTCTTC CASSGQPPNEQFF
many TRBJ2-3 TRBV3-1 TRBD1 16 TGTGCCAGCAGCCAAGGTCCGGGACAGGGCACAGATACGCAGTATTTT CASSQGPGQGTDTQYF
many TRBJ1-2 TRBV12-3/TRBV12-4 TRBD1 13 TGTGCCAGCAGCCGTGGGACAGGGGTCGGCTACACCTTC CASSRGTGVGYTF
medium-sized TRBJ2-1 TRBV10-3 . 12 TGTGCCATCAGTGGAACGGGAGATGAGCAGTTCTTC CAISGTGDEQFF
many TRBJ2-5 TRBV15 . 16 TGTGCCACCAGCAGAGATTTTAAGGGATCCCAAGAGACCCAGTACTTC CATSRDFKGSQETQYF
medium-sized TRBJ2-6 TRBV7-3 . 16 TGTGCCAGCAGCTTACGGGGTGGCTCTGGGGCCAACGTCCTGACTTTC CASSLRGGSGANVLTF
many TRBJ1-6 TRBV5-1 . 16 TGCGCCAGCAGCTTGGATGGACGGATATATAATTCACCCCTCCACTTT CASSLDGRIYNSPLHF
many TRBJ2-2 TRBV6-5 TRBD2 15 TGTGCCAGCAGTACCGGGACTAGGGGTACCGGGGAGCTGTTTTTT CASSTGTRGTGELFF
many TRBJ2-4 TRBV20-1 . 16 TGCAGTGCTAGAAACCTCCTTTGGGGTACCAAAAACATTCAGTACTTC CSARNLLWGTKNIQYF
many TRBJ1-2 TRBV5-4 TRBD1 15 TGTGCCAGCAGCTTCGACAGGGGGTTAGTCTATGGCTACACCTTC CASSFDRGLVYGYTF
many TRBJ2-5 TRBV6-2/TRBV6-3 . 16 TGTGCCAGCAGCCGTGGGGCGGGGTTGGGGCAAGAGACCCAGTACTTC CASSRGAGLGQETQYF
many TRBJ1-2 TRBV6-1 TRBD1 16 TGTGCCAGCATTGTGACAGGGGCCAAAGCTAACTATGGCTACACCTTC CASIVTGAKANYGYTF
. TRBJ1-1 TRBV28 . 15 TGTGCCAGCAGTAATGGGGGGCGCGAGGTATCTGAAGCTTTCTTT CASSNGGREVSEAFF
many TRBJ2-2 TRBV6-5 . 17 TGTGCCAGCAGTTACGCCGGTTGGGACCCGAACACCGGGGAGCTGTTTTTT CASSYAGWDPNTGELFF
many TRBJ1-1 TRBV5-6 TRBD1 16 TGTGCCAGCAGCTCGGGGACAGGGCGGGGGAGCACTGAAGCTTTCTTT CASSSGTGRGSTEAFF
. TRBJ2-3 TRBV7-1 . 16 TGTGGCAGCAGCTCAGACCCGGGGCTAGCTGGAGATACGCAGTATTTT CGSSSDPGLAGDTQYF
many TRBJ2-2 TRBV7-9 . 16 TGTGCCAGCAGCTTAACGGGAACCCTTTCCGGCGGGGAGCTGTTTTTT CASSLTGTLSGGELFF
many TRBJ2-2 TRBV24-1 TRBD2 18 TGTGCCACCAGTGATCTTGGAGGGACTAGCGGGAACACCGGGGAGCTGTTTTTT CATSDLGGTSGNTGELFF
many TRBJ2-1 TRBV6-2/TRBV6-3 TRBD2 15 TGTGCCAGCAGCGGAACTAGCGGGAGGGTGGATGAGCAGTTCTTC CASSGTSGRVDEQFF
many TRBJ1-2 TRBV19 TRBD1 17 TGTGCCAGTAGTATGATGGGGACAGGGGAACCTAACTATGGCTACACCTTC CASSMMGTGEPNYGYTF
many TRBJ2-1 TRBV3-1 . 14 TGTGCCAGCAGCCAAGTGACCGGAGGGAATGAGCAGTTCTTC CASSQVTGGNEQFF
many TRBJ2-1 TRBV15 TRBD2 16 TGTGCCACCAGCGGACTAGCGGACAGCTCCTACAATGAGCAGTTCTTC CATSGLADSSYNEQFF
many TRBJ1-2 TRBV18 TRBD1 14 TGTGCCAGCTCACGGGACAGGGGAGGATCTGGCTACACCTTC CASSRDRGGSGYTF
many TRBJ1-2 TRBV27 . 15 TGTGCCAGCAGTTTCAGCGGAACTACTAACTATGGCTACACCTTC CASSFSGTTNYGYTF
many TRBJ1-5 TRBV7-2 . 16 TGTGCCAGCAGGAGGACGCTGGGCTATAGCAATCAGCCCCAGCATTTT CASRRTLGYSNQPQHF
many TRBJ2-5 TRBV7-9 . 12 TGTGCCAGCAGCTTAGACGCCATCGCCCAGTACTTC CASSLDAIAQYF
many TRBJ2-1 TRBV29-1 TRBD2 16 TGCAGAGTTGACGGGTGGACAAGCGGGGTCTACAATGAGCAGTTCTTC CRVDGWTSGVYNEQFF
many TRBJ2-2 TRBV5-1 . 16 TGCGCCAGCAGCGCGACATCGGGGCTTAACACCGGGGAGCTGTTTTTT CASSATSGLNTGELFF
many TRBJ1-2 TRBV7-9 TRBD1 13 TGTGCCAGCAGCTGGGGACAGGGGAGTGGCTACACCTTC CASSWGQGSGYTF
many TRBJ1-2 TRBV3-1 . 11 TGTGCCAGCAGCCAGCTCTATGGCTACACCTTC CASSQLYGYTF
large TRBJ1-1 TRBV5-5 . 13 TGTGCCAGCAGCTTTGGAGGGGACACTGAAGCTTTCTTT CASSFGGDTEAFF
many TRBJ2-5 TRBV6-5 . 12 TGTGCCAGCACAGATTTCCAAGAGACCCAGTACTTC CASTDFQETQYF
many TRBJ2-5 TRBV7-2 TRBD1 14 TGTGCCAGCAGCTTCCGGGACAGGGGGGAGACCCAGTACTTC CASSFRDRGETQYF
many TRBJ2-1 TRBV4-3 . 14 TGCGCCAGCAGCCAAGAAGTCACGAGGAATGAGCAGTTCTTC CASSQEVTRNEQFF
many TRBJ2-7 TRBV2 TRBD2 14 TGTGCCAGCAAAGGTAGCGGGGTCTCCTACGAGCAGTACTTC CASKGSGVSYEQYF
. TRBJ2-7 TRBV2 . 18 TGTGCCCGCAGTGAAAGGGGGGCCGGGACTGCACCCTCCTACGAGCAGTACTTC CARSERGAGTAPSYEQYF
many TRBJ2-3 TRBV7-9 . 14 TGTGCCAGCAGCTTACACACCCGCACAGATACGCAGTATTTT CASSLHTRTDTQYF
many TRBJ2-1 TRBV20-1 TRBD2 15 TGCAGTGCTAGAGACACTAGCGGGAGGGGGAATGAGCAGTTCTTC CSARDTSGRGNEQFF
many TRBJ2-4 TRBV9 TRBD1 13 TGTGCCAGCAGCGTGACAGGGGATAACATTCAGTACTTC CASSVTGDNIQYF